This T cell receptor beta chain stems from a study of metastatic and nonmetastatic thyroid tumors. Study information: Peripheral blood and tumor or nodule samples from malignant and benign thyroid patients were compared.

Thyroid surgery was preceded by no treatment in any patient. The CDR3 length is 13 residues. The V gene's germline CDR1 is DFQATT and CDR2 SNEGSKA (reference sequence). Trimming stripped 0 bases from V and 3 bases from J, with 9 bases between. Through MiXCR, TCRdb re-clonotyped the PCR reads. The table includes approximately 15,000 clones, approximately 31% detected once. Input material: tumor tissue. The gene calls are TRBV20-1 and TRBJ2-7; D ambiguous. The sequence came from a male donor with papillary thyroid cancer or a benign thyroid nodule (not recorded which). Some clones in this sample may be carry-over from other donors' samples. CDR3 amino acids: CSAREANNYEQYF. The DNA for the CDR3 is TGCAGTGCTAGAGAGGCCAATAACTACGAGCAGTACTTC.